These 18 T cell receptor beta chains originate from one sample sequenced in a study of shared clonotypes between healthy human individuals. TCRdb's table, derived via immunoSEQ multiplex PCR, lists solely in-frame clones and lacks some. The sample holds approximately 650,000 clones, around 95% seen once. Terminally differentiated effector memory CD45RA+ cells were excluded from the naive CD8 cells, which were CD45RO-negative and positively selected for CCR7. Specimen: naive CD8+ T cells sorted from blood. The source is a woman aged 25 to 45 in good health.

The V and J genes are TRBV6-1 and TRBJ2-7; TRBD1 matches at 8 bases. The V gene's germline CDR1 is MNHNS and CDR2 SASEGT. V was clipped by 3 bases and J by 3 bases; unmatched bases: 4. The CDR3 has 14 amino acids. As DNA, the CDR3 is TGTGCCAGCAGTGATCAGGGGGCGGTCTACGAGCAGTACTTC. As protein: CASSDQGAVYEQYF.

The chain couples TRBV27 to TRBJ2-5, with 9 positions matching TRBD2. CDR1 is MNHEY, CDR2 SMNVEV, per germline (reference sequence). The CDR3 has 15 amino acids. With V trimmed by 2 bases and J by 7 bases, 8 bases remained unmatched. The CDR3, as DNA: TGTGCCAGCAGTTTAGTAGCGGGAGACGGGGCGACCCAGTACTTC. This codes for CASSLVAGDGATQYF.

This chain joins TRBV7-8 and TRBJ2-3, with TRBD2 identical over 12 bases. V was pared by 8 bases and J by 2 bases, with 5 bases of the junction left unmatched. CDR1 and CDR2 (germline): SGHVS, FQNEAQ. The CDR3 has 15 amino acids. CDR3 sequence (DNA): TGTGCCAGCGGAACTAGCGGGAGGCTCACAGATACGCAGTATTTT. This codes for CASGTSGRLTDTQYF.

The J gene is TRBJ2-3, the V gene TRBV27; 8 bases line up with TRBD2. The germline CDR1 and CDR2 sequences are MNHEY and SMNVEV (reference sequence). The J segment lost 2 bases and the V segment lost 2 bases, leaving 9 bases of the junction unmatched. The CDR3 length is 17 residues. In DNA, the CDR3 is TGTGCCAGCAGTTTACCGCCCCTAGCGGGCCTCACAGATACGCAGTATTTT. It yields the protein CASSLPPLAGLTDTQYF.

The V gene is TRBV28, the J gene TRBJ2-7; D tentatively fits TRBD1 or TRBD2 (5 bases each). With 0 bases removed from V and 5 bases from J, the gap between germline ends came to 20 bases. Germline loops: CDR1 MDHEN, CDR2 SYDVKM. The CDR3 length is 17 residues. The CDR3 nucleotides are TGTGCCAGCAGTTTATGGGGGGTGGGCAACCGAGGGGACGAGCAGTACTTC. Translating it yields CASSLWGVGNRGDEQYF.

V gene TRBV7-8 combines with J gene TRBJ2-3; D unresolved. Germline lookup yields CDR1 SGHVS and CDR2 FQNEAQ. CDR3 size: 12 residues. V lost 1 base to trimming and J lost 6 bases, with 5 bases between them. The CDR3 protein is CASSLDMDTQYF. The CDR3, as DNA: TGTGCCAGCAGCTTAGATATGGATACGCAGTATTTT.

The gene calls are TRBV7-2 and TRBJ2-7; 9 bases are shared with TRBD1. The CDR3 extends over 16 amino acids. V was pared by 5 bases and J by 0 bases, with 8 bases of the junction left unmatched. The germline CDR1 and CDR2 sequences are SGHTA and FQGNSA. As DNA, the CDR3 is TGTGCCAGCAGCGTTGACAGGGGGTTGAGCTCCTACGAGCAGTACTTC. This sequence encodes CASSVDRGLSSYEQYF.

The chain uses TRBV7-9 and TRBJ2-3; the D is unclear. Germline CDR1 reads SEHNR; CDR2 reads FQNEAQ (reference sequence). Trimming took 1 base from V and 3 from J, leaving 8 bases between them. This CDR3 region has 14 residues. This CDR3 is CASSLVSQTDTQYF. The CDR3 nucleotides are TGTGCCAGCAGCTTAGTTAGCCAGACAGATACGCAGTATTTT. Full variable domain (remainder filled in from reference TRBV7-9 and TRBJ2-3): DTGVSQNPRHKITKRGQNVTFRCDPISEHNRLYWYRQTLGQGPEFLTYFQNEAQLEKSRLLSDRFSAERPKGSFSTLEIQRTEQGDSAMYLCASSLVSQTDTQYFGPGTRLTVL.

The CDR3 loop reads CASSLATAGVIRQYF. In DNA, the CDR3 is TGTGCCAGCAGCTTGGCCACGGCGGGAGTAATAAGGCAGTACTTC. This chain uses TRBV5-4 with TRBJ2-7; 7 bases agree with TRBD2. Germline-derived CDR1 and CDR2 are SGHNT and YYREEE (reference sequence). There are 15 residues in the CDR3. V was clipped by 0 bases and J by 9 bases; unmatched bases: 12. Filled out from reference TRBV5-4 and TRBJ2-7, the complete variable domain reads ETGVTQSPTHLIKTRGQQVTLRCSSQSGHNTVSWYQQALGQGPQFIFQYYREEENGRGNFPPRFSGLQFPNYSSELNVNALELDDSALYLCASSLATAGVIRQYFGPGTRLTVT.

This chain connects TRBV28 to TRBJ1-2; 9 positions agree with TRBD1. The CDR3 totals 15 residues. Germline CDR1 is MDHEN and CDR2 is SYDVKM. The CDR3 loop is CAAHPTGGKSSGYTF. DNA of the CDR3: TGTGCAGCACACCCGACAGGGGGGAAAAGTAGTGGCTACACCTTC.

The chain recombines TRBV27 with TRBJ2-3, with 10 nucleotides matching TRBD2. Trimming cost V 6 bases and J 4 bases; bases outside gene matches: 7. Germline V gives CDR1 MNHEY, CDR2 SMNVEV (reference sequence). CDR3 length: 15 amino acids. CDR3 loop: CASSPSGSYADTQYF. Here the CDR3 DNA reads TGTGCCAGCAGCCCTAGCGGGAGTTACGCAGATACGCAGTATTTT.

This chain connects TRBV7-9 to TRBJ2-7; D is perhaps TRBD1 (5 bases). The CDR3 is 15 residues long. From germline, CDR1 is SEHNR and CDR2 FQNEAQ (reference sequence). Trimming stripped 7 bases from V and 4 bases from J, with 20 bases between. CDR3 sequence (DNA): TGTGCCAGCACCTCCCCGCGGCAGGGCCGGTACGAGCAGTACTTC. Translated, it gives CASTSPRQGRYEQYF.

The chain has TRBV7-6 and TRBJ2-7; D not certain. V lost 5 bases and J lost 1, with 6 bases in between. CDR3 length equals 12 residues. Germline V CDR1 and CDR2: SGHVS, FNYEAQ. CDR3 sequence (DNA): TGTGCCAGCAGCCCGTCATCCTACGAGCAGTACTTC. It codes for CASSPSSYEQYF.

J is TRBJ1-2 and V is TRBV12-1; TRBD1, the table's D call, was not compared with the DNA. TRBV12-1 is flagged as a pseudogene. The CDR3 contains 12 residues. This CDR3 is CASSFRVAGYTF. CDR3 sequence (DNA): TGTGCCAGCAGCTTCAGGGTGGCTGGCTACACCTTC.

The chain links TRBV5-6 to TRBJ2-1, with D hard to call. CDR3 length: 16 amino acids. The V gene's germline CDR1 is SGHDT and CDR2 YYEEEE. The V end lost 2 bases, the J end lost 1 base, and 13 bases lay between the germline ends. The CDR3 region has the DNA TGTGCCAGCAGCTTAGATAGAGGCCCATCCTACAATGAGCAGTTCTTC. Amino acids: CASSLDRGPSYNEQFF.

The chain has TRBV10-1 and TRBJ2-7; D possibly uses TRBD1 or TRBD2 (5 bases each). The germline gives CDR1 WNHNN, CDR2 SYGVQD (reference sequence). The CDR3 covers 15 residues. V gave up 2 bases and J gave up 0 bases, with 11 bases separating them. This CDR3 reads CASSEGTESSYEQYF. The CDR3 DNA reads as TGCGCCAGCAGTGAGGGGACCGAGAGCTCCTACGAGCAGTACTTC.

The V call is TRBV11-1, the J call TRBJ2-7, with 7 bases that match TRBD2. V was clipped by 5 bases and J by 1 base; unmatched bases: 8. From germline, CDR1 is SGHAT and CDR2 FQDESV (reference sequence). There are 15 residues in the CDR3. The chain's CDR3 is CASSQSASGSYEQYF. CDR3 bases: TGTGCCAGCAGCCAATCGGCTAGCGGTTCCTACGAGCAGTACTTC.

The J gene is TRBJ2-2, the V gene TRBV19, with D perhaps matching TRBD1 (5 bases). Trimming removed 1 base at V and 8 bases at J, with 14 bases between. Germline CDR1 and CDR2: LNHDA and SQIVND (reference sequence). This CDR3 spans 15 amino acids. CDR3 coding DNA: TGTGCCAGTAGTATAGCGGGCAAAGGGGTGGGGGAGCTGTTTTTT. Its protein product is CASSIAGKGVGELFF.